One and the same sample provided the 30 T cell receptor beta chains below, sequenced in a study of blood T cell repertoires in COVID-19. Generated by immunoSEQ multiplex PCR, the TCRdb table keeps only in-frame clones and is missing some. The data contain over 350,000 clones, approximately 88% of them singletons. Specimen: PBMCs or T cells enriched from blood (not recorded which). Source of these receptors: a woman in her thirties with acute COVID-19.

The CDR3 bases are TGTGCCAGCAGCCAACAGGGTTCTAACTATGGCTACACCTTC. Encoded protein: CASSQQGSNYGYTF. V is TRBV13 and J is TRBJ1-2; possible D gene TRBD1, 6 bases. V was shortened by 5 bases and J by 0 bases, with 10 bases between the two germline ends. Germline V gene lookup returns CDR1 PRHDT and CDR2 FYEKMQ (reference sequence). The CDR3 covers 14 residues.

A single count supports this clone. The chain recombines TRBV7-9 with TRBJ1-6; 7 bases align to TRBD1. The CDR3 runs 16 residues. Germline assignment: CDR1 SEHNR and CDR2 FQNEAQ (reference sequence). V shed 5 bases, J shed 7 bases, and the junction held 11 bases outside the gene matches. The CDR3 nucleotides are TGTGCCAGCAGCCCAGATTTACAGGGGAGGAATTCACCCCTCCACTTT. Protein sequence: CASSPDLQGRNSPLHF.

This rearrangement joins TRBV2 to TRBJ2-5; possible D gene TRBD2, 7 bases. The CDR3 consists of 17 residues. V lost 7 bases and J lost 2, with 23 bases in between. Germline values: CDR1 SNHLY, CDR2 FYNNEI. CDR3 amino acids: CASKPGGTGAVQETQYF. The CDR3 nucleotides are TGTGCCAGCAAGCCCGGGGGGACGGGGGCCGTACAAGAGACCCAGTACTTC. Looking up the rest from reference TRBV2 and TRBJ2-5 gives the full variable domain: EPEVTQTPSHQVTQMGQEVILRCVPISNHLYFYWYRQILGQKVEFLVSFYNNEISEKSEIFDDQFSVERPDGSNFTLKIRSTKLEDSAMYFCASKPGGTGAVQETQYFGPGTRLLVL.

The chain employs TRBV28 and TRBJ1-5, with 7 bases identical to TRBD1. The CDR3 extends over 15 amino acids. Germline V gene sequence: CDR1 MDHEN, CDR2 SYDVKM. The V segment lost 4 bases and the J segment 4 bases; nucleotides outside the gene matches: 7. The DNA for the CDR3 is TGTGCCAGCAGTTCCCAGGGGGTTGGGAATCAGCCCCAGCATTTT. Its protein is CASSSQGVGNQPQHF.

This rearrangement joins TRBV4-3 to TRBJ2-1; 9 bases map to TRBD1. This CDR3 spans 17 amino acids. Germline CDR1 and CDR2: LGHNA and YSLEER. The ends lost 2 bases at V and 9 bases at J; junction bases unmatched: 14. Here the CDR3 reads CASSQTFPGQGLFEQFF. CDR3 bases: TGCGCCAGCAGCCAAACGTTTCCGGGACAGGGTTTGTTTGAGCAGTTCTTC.

This chain joins TRBV19 and TRBJ1-1; D remains ambiguous. Per germline, CDR1 LNHDA and CDR2 SQIVND (reference sequence). The CDR3 length is 15 residues. V was shortened by 1 base and J by 2 bases, with 11 bases between the two germline ends. The CDR3: CASSIVGQANTEAFF. CDR3 nucleotides: TGTGCCAGTAGTATAGTTGGTCAGGCAAACACTGAAGCTTTCTTT.

V is TRBV5-1 and J is TRBJ2-5; 11 bases agree with TRBD2. Trimming removed 4 bases from V and 2 bases from J; junction bases left unmatched: 7. The CDR3 is made up of 16 amino acids. The germline CDR1 and CDR2 sequences are SGHRS and YFSETQ. In DNA, the CDR3 is TGCGCCAGCAGCGGGGGACTAGCGGACGCACAAGAGACCCAGTACTTC. Encoded protein: CASSGGLADAQETQYF.

This chain links TRBV10-2 with TRBJ2-7, with D maybe TRBD2 (6 bases). Per germline, CDR1 WSHSY and CDR2 SAAADI. V gave up 6 bases and J gave up 3 bases, with 12 bases separating them. This CDR3 contains 13 residues. The CDR3 sequence: CASSPGLLYEQYF. The CDR3 DNA reads TGCGCCAGCAGCCCCGGACTACTCTACGAGCAGTACTTC.

This chain joins TRBV6-1 and TRBJ1-6; no clear D gene. Germline CDR1 MNHNS, CDR2 SASEGT. This CDR3 is 13 amino acids long. Trimming left V 1 base short and J 8 bases short, with 6 bases between. CDR3 protein: CASSEGRDSPLHF. DNA for the CDR3: TGTGCCAGCAGTGAAGGGAGGGATTCACCCCTCCACTTT.

The chain couples TRBV10-3 to TRBJ1-1; D remains ambiguous. This CDR3 has 11 residues. From germline, CDR1 is ENHRY and CDR2 SYGVKD. With 5 bases removed from V and 5 bases from J, the gap between germline ends came to 6 bases. The CDR3 here is CAISRGTEAFF. The CDR3 DNA sequence: TGTGCCATCAGTCGGGGAACTGAAGCTTTCTTT.

J is TRBJ2-4 and V is TRBV29-1; the D gene is possibly TRBD1 (5 bases). This CDR3 comprises 18 residues. V was pared by 4 bases and J by 0 bases, with 22 bases between. The germline V gene encodes CDR1 SQVTM and CDR2 ANQGSEA. CDR3 amino acids: CSVAYGHPGMIAKNIQYF. The DNA for the CDR3 is TGCAGCGTTGCCTACGGACATCCTGGCATGATAGCCAAAAACATTCAGTACTTC.

The chain recombines TRBV5-4 with TRBJ2-5; possible D gene TRBD2, 5 bases. Germline-derived CDR1 and CDR2 are SGHNT and YYREEE (reference sequence). V lost 5 bases and J 2 bases, leaving 10 bases between the germline ends. The CDR3 is 13 amino acids. The CDR3 sequence is CASRGLAQETQYF. In DNA, the CDR3 is TGTGCCAGCAGAGGATTAGCGCAAGAGACCCAGTACTTC. Full variable domain (remainder filled in from reference TRBV5-4 and TRBJ2-5): ETGVTQSPTHLIKTRGQQVTLRCSSQSGHNTVSWYQQALGQGPQFIFQYYREEENGRGNFPPRFSGLQFPNYSSELNVNALELDDSALYLCASRGLAQETQYFGPGTRLLVL.

This chain joins TRBV7-2 and TRBJ1-1, with D possibly matching TRBD1 (5 bases). The CDR3 sequence is 14 residues long. Germline V gene lookup returns CDR1 SGHTA and CDR2 FQGNSA. The V and J ends lost 5 bases and 1 base respectively, with 11 bases between them. CDR3 protein: CASSERQRNTEAFF. CDR3 DNA: TGTGCCAGCAGCGAAAGACAGAGGAACACTGAAGCTTTCTTT.

The chain uses TRBV19 and TRBJ1-6, with a tentative D call TRBD1 (6 bases). Germline CDR1 and CDR2: LNHDA and SQIVND (reference sequence). The V gene lost 8 bases and the J gene lost 8 bases, with 19 bases spanning the gap. There are 15 residues in the CDR3. CDR3 DNA sequence: TGTGCCAGTCTACCGGGACACAAACCGGATTCACCCCTCCACTTT. Protein product: CASLPGHKPDSPLHF.

The CDR3 DNA is TGTGCCAGCAGCTTATCATGGGAGCCCATCTACGAGCAGTACTTC. This encodes CASSLSWEPIYEQYF. V usage is TRBV11-1 and J usage is TRBJ2-7; maybe TRBD2 (5 bases). CDR1 is SGHAT and CDR2 is FQDESV in the germline V gene (reference sequence). V dropped 2 bases and J dropped 3 bases, with 14 bases sitting between them. This CDR3 comprises 15 residues.

The chain links TRBV7-9 to TRBJ2-1, with 9 bases matching TRBD1. Unmatched junction bases numbered 5, after V lost 5 bases and J lost 6 bases. The CDR3 covers 14 residues. Germline-derived CDR1 and CDR2 are SEHNR and FQNEAQ (reference sequence). CDR3 nucleotides: TGTGCCAGCAGCCGAGGACAGGGGACCAATGAGCAGTTCTTC. It specifies CASSRGQGTNEQFF.

This chain uses TRBV2 with TRBJ2-2; D unclear. V was clipped by 5 bases and J by 0 bases, with 7 bases between them. Germline V gene sequence: CDR1 SNHLY, CDR2 FYNNEI. This CDR3 contains 14 residues. CDR3 loop: CASSSLSNTGELFF. As DNA, the CDR3 is TGTGCCAGCAGTTCTTTGTCGAACACCGGGGAGCTGTTTTTT. Based on the CDR3 plus reference TRBV2 and TRBJ2-2, the full variable domain is EPEVTQTPSHQVTQMGQEVILRCVPISNHLYFYWYRQILGQKVEFLVSFYNNEISEKSEIFDDQFSVERPDGSNFTLKIRSTKLEDSAMYFCASSSLSNTGELFFGEGSRLTVL.

CDR3 region: CASSSSIGGRGGAEAFF. DNA of the CDR3: TGTGCCAGCAGCTCATCTATCGGGGGAAGGGGGGGAGCTGAAGCTTTCTTT. The chain joins TRBV28 to TRBJ1-1; TRBD1 is a possible D gene (6 bases). The V end was cut by 6 bases, the J end by 6 bases, with 26 bases between. This CDR3 has 17 residues. Germline V gives CDR1 MDHEN, CDR2 SYDVKM.

The rearrangement joins TRBV6-1 to TRBJ2-3; 9 bases match TRBD1. Germline V gives CDR1 MNHNS, CDR2 SASEGT. The CDR3 sequence is 16 residues long. V was pared by 4 bases and J by 5 bases, with 10 bases of the junction left unmatched. This chain's CDR3 is CASSGPGTGSEDTQYF. In nucleotides, the CDR3 is TGTGCCAGCAGTGGACCCGGGACAGGGTCAGAAGATACGCAGTATTTT.

The chain is built from TRBV12-5 and TRBJ1-1, with 10 bases identical to TRBD1. This CDR3 spans 14 amino acids. The V gene end was trimmed by 5 bases and the J gene end by 4 bases; junction bases not matched to a gene: 4. In germline, CDR1 is LGHNT, CDR2 FRNRAP. CDR3 loop: CASGRQGAGTEAFF. As DNA, the CDR3 is TGTGCTAGTGGTAGACAGGGGGCGGGCACTGAAGCTTTCTTT.

This clone was found once. This chain connects TRBV6-5 to TRBJ1-5, with 7 bases matching TRBD1. Germline CDR1 MNHEY, CDR2 SVGAGI. V lost 6 bases to trimming and J lost 1 base; unmatched junction nucleotides: 3. The CDR3 runs 14 residues. Here the CDR3 reads CASRGQLSNQPQHF. The CDR3 nucleotides read TGTGCCAGCAGGGGACAGCTGAGCAATCAGCCCCAGCATTTT.

J is TRBJ2-6 and V is TRBV5-1; D not resolved. V was trimmed by 4 bases and J by 0 bases, leaving 5 bases between them. The CDR3 contains 14 residues. CDR1 is SGHRS, CDR2 YFSETQ, per germline. The CDR3 loop reads CASSGRSGANVLTF. The CDR3, as DNA: TGCGCCAGCAGCGGGCGCTCTGGGGCCAACGTCCTGACTTTC.

The chain employs TRBV7-2 and TRBJ2-3; 7 bases fit TRBD2. V lost 5 bases and J lost 2; bases outside the gene matches: 19. The germline gives CDR1 SGHTA, CDR2 FQGNSA. This CDR3 spans 19 amino acids. The DNA of the CDR3 is TGTGCCAGCAGCCGTACCGTTGGGGGGGTGTCCCGCCCCACAGATACGCAGTATTTT. Its protein is CASSRTVGGVSRPTDTQYF. The variable domain in full, with the rest retrieved from reference TRBV7-2 and TRBJ2-3, is GAGVSQSPSNKVTEKGKDVELRCDPISGHTALYWYRQSLGQGLEFLIYFQGNSAPDKSGLPSDRFSAERTGGSVSTLTIQRTQQEDSAVYLCASSRTVGGVSRPTDTQYFGPGTRLTVL.

In regard to this clone: The same CDR3 is also encoded by other DNA sequences in this sample. DNA for the CDR3: TGTGCCAGCAGCTTGGGGCAGGGGTTCCGATCACCCCTCCACTTT. This sequence encodes CASSLGQGFRSPLHF. V gene TRBV5-8 combines with J gene TRBJ1-6; D is possibly TRBD1 (6 bases). CDR1 and CDR2 (germline): SGHTS, YDEGEE. Trimming took off 0 bases at V and 10 bases at J, with 14 bases between the two ends. The CDR3 has 15 amino acids.

The chain joins TRBV19 to TRBJ1-4; no definite D call. The V end was cut by 5 bases, the J end by 8 bases, with 27 bases between. The CDR3 contains 18 residues. CDR1 is LNHDA and CDR2 is SQIVND in the germline V gene (reference sequence). The CDR3 reads CASSSGRRAGAWVEKLFF. The CDR3 DNA sequence: TGTGCCAGTAGTTCCGGGCGTCGGGCGGGTGCGTGGGTAGAAAAACTGTTTTTT.

The chain combines TRBV7-3 with TRBJ1-2, with 9 bases aligning to TRBD1. V was pared by 5 bases and J by 8 bases, with 6 bases of the junction left unmatched. This CDR3 contains 13 residues. CDR1 and CDR2 from the germline V gene are SGHTA and FQGTGA. CDR3 nucleotide sequence: TGTGCCAGCAGCCGGGACAGGGACAGCGGCTACACCTTC. Translating gives CASSRDRDSGYTF.

The rearrangement links TRBV3-1 (or the pseudogene TRBV3-2) to TRBJ1-1, with D hard to call. The germline V gene has CDR1 LGHDT and CDR2 YNNKEL (reference sequence). V was cut by 4 bases and J by 0 bases, with 6 bases left in between. The CDR3 sequence is 13 residues long. The CDR3 sequence is CASSLYVNTEAFF. DNA for the CDR3: TGTGCCAGCAGCCTTTATGTGAACACTGAAGCTTTCTTT.

V usage is TRBV10-3 and J usage is TRBJ2-1; TRBD2 matches 10 bases. This CDR3 has 16 residues. CDR1 is ENHRY, CDR2 SYGVKD, per germline. The trim removed 5 bases at V and 6 bases at J, leaving 10 bases unmatched. In DNA form, the CDR3 reads TGTGCCATCAGTCCCGAAGGGCTAGCGGGGGCCAATGAGCAGTTCTTC. It yields the protein CAISPEGLAGANEQFF.

The chain combines TRBV18 with TRBJ1-5; tentatively, D is TRBD1 (6 bases). Germline V gene sequence: CDR1 KGHSH, CDR2 LQKENI. Trimming cost V 3 bases and J 6 bases, with 18 bases left between them. This CDR3 contains 16 residues. CDR3 bases: TGTGCCAGCTCACCCCTGGATACAACAGGGAGTCAGCCCCAGCATTTT. Translation gives CASSPLDTTGSQPQHF.

The chain uses TRBV2 and TRBJ1-5; 8 nucleotides match TRBD1. J was trimmed by 7 bases and V by 5 bases; bases with no gene match: 10. The CDR3 extends over 15 amino acids. In germline, CDR1 is SNHLY, CDR2 FYNNEI. CDR3 DNA: TGTGCCAGCAGTTATTCCGGACAGGGCGGACAGCCCCAGCATTTT. Protein: CASSYSGQGGQPQHF.